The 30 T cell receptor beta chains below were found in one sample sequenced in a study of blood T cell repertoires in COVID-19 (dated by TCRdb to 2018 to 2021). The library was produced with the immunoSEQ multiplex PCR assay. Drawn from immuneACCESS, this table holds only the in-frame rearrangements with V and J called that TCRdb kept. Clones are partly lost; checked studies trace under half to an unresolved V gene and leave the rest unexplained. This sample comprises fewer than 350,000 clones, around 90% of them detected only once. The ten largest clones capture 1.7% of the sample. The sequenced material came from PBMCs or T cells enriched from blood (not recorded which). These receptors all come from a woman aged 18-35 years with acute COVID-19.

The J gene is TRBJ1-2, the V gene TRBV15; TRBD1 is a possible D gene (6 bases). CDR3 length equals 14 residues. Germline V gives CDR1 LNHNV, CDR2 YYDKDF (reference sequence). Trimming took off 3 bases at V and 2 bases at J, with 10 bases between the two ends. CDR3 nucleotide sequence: TGTGCCACCAGCAGTACAGGGCGAAACTATGGCTACACCTTC. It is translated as CATSSTGRNYGYTF.

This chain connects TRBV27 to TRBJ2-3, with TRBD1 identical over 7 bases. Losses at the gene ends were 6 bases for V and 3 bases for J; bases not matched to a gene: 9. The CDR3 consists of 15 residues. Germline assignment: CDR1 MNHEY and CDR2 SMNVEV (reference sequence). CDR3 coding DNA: TGTGCCAGCAGATCTACACAGGGGTGGACAGATACGCAGTATTTT. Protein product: CASRSTQGWTDTQYF.

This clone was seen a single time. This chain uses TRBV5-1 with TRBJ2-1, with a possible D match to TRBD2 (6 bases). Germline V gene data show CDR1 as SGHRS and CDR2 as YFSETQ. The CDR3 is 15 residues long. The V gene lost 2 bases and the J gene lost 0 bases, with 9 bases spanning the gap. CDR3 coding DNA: TGCGCCAGCAGCTTACTAGCTCTCTCCTACAATGAGCAGTTCTTC. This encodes CASSLLALSYNEQFF.

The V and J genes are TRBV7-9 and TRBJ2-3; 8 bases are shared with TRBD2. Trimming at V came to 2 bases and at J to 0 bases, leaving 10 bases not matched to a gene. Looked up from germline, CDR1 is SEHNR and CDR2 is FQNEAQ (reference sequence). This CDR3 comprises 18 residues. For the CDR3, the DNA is TGTGCCAGCAGCTTAATACTAGCGGCCGGAGCTAGCACAGATACGCAGTATTTT. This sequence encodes CASSLILAAGASTDTQYF. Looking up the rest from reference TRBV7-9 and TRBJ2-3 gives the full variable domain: DTGVSQNPRHKITKRGQNVTFRCDPISEHNRLYWYRQTLGQGPEFLTYFQNEAQLEKSRLLSDRFSAERPKGSFSTLEIQRTEQGDSAMYLCASSLILAAGASTDTQYFGPGTRLTVL.

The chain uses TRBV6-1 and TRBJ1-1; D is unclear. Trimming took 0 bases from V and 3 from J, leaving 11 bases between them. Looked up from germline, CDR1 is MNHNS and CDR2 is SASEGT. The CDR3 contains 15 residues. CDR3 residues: CASSEAMGRYTEAFF. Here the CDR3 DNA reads TGTGCCAGCAGTGAAGCTATGGGGAGGTACACTGAAGCTTTCTTT.

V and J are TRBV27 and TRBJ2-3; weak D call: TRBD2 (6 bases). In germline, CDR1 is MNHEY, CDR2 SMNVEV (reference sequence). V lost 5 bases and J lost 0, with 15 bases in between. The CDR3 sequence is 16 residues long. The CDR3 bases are TGTGCCAGCAGTCCCTTAGCGGACACTAGCACAGATACGCAGTATTTT. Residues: CASSPLADTSTDTQYF.

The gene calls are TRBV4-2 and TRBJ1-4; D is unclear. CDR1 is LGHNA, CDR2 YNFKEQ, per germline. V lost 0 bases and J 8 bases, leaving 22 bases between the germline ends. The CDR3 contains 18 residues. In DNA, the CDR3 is TGTGCCAGCAGCCAAGATACGGAGGGAGCGACGATAGGGGAAAAACTGTTTTTT. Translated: CASSQDTEGATIGEKLFF.

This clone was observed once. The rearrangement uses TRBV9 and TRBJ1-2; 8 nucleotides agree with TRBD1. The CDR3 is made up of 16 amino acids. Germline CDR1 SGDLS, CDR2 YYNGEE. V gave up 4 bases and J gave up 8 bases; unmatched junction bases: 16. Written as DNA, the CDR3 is TGTGCCAGCAGCCCCACCGAGATAGACAGGGGTAGGGGCTACACCTTC. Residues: CASSPTEIDRGRGYTF.

The CDR3 DNA reads TGTGCCAGCAGCCAAGATGGTGGCAGGGGTTGGAATTCACCCCTCCACTTT. Translation: CASSQDGGRGWNSPLHF. This chain connects TRBV3-1 (or the pseudogene TRBV3-2) to TRBJ1-6, with D perhaps TRBD1 (6 bases). Trimming took off 0 bases at V and 7 bases at J, with 16 bases between the two ends. Germline CDR1 LGHDT, CDR2 YNNKEL (reference sequence). The CDR3 loop spans 17 amino acids.

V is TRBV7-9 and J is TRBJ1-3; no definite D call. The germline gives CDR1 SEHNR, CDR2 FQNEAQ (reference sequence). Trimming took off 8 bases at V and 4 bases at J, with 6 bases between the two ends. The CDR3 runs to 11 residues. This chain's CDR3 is CASPRGNTIYF. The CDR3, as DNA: TGTGCCAGCCCGCGGGGAAACACCATATATTTT.

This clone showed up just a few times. The DNA of the CDR3 is TGTGCCAGCAGCCAAGGGGGTCATGGGACAGATGAAAAACTGTTTTTT. Translated, it gives CASSQGGHGTDEKLFF. The genes are TRBV4-2 and TRBJ1-4; 7 bases agree with TRBD1. Germline CDR1 LGHNA, CDR2 YNFKEQ. V lost 1 base to trimming and J lost 6 bases; unmatched junction nucleotides: 8. The CDR3 length is 16 residues.

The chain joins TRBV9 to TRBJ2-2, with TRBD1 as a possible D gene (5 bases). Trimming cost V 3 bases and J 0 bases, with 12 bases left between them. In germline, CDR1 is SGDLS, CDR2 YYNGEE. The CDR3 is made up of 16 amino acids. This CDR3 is CASSGRGGANTGELFF. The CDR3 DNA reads TGTGCCAGCAGCGGAAGGGGTGGTGCGAACACCGGGGAGCTGTTTTTT.

The CDR3 DNA sequence: TGCAGCGTGCGGCGATCCAGCACAGATACGCAGTATTTT. It specifies CSVRRSSTDTQYF. The chain is built from TRBV29-1 and TRBJ2-3; D is ambiguous. The germline gives CDR1 SQVTM, CDR2 ANQGSEA. CDR3 length equals 13 residues. Trimming pared 6 bases from V and 0 bases from J, leaving 10 bases between.

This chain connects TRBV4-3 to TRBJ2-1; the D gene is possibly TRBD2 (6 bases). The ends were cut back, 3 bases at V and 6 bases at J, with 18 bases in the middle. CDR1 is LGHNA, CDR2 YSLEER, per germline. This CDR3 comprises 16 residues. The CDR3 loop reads CASSQVSGMTSNEQFF. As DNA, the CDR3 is TGCGCCAGCAGCCAGGTTAGCGGAATGACCTCCAATGAGCAGTTCTTC.

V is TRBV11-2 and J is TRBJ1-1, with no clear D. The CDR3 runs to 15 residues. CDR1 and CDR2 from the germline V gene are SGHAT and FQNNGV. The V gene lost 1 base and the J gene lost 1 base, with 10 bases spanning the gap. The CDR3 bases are TGTGCCAGCAGCTTAGTTTCCCTCTCGAACACTGAAGCTTTCTTT. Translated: CASSLVSLSNTEAFF.

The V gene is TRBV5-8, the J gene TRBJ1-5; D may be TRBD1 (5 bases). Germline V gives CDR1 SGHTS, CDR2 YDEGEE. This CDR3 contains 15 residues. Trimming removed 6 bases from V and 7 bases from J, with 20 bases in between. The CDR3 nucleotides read TGTGCCAGCACCTCTACGGGGGATTTGAGGCAGCCCCAGCATTTT. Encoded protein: CASTSTGDLRQPQHF.

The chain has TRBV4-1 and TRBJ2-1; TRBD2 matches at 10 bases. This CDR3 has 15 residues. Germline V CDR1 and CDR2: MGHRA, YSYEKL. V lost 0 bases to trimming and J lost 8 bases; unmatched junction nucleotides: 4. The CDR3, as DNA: TGCGCCAGCAGCCAAGAAGGGACTAGCGTCGATGAGCAGTTCTTC. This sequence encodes CASSQEGTSVDEQFF.

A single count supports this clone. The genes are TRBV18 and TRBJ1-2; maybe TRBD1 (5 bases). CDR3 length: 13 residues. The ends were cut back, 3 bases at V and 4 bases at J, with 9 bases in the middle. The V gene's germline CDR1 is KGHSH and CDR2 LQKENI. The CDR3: CASSPYDSYGYTF. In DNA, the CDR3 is TGTGCCAGCTCACCTTACGACAGCTATGGCTACACCTTC. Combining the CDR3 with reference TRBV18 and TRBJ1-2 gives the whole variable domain NAGVMQNPRHLVRRRGQEARLRCSPMKGHSHVYWYRQLPEEGLKFMVYLQKENIIDESGMPKERFSAEFPKEGPSILRIQQVVRGDSAAYFCASSPYDSYGYTFGSGTRLTVV.

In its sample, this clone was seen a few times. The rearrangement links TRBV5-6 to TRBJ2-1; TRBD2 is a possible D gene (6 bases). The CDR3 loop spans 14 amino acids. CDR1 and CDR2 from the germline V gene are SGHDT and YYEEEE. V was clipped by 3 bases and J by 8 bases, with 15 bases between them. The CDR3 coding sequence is TGTGCCAGCAGCTCAGGCGGGGTCGGGGATGAGCAGTTCTTC. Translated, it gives CASSSGGVGDEQFF.

As DNA, the CDR3 is TGTGCCAGCAGCCCACGACTAGCTCCCTACGAGCAGTACTTC. Protein sequence: CASSPRLAPYEQYF. The gene calls are TRBV6-2 or TRBV6-3 and TRBJ2-7; 7 nucleotides match TRBD2. The CDR3 extends over 14 amino acids. The V segment lost 6 bases and the J segment 2 bases; nucleotides outside the gene matches: 7. CDR1 is MNHEY and CDR2 is SVGEGT in the germline V gene.

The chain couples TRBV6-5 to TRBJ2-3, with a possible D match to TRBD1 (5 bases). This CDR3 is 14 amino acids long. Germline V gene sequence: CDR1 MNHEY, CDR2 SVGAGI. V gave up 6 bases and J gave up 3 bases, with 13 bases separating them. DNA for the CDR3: TGTGCCAGCAGCAGAAAATCAGGGACAGATACGCAGTATTTT. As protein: CASSRKSGTDTQYF.

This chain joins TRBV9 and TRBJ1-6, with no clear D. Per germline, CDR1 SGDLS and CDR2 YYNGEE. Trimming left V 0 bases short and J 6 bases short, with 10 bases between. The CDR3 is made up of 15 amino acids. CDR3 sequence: CASSVAGTSNSPLHF. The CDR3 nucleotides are TGTGCCAGCAGCGTAGCTGGCACAAGTAATTCACCCCTCCACTTT.

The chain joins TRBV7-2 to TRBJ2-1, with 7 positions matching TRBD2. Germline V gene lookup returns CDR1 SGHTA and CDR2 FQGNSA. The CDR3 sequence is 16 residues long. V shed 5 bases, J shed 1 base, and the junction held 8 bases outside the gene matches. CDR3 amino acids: CASSTQSGKSYNEQFF. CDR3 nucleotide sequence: TGTGCCAGCAGCACCCAAAGCGGGAAATCCTACAATGAGCAGTTCTTC.

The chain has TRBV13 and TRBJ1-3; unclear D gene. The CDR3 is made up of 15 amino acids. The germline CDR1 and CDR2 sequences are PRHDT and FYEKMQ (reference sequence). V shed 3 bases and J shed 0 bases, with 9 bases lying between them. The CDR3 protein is CASSFGSLSGNTIYF. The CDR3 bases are TGTGCCAGCAGCTTCGGGTCCCTCTCTGGAAACACCATATATTTT.

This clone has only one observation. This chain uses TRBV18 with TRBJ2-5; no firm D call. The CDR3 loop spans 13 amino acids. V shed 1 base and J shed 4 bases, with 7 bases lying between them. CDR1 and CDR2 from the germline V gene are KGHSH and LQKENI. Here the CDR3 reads CASSPLRVETQYF. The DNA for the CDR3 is TGTGCCAGCTCACCACTGCGTGTAGAGACCCAGTACTTC. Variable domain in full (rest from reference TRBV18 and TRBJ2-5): NAGVMQNPRHLVRRRGQEARLRCSPMKGHSHVYWYRQLPEEGLKFMVYLQKENIIDESGMPKERFSAEFPKEGPSILRIQQVVRGDSAAYFCASSPLRVETQYFGPGTRLLVL.

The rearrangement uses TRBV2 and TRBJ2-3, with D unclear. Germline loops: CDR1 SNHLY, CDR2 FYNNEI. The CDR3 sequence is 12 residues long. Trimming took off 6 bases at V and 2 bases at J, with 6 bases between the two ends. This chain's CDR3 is CASRSNTDTQYF. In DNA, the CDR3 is TGTGCCAGCAGATCCAACACAGATACGCAGTATTTT.

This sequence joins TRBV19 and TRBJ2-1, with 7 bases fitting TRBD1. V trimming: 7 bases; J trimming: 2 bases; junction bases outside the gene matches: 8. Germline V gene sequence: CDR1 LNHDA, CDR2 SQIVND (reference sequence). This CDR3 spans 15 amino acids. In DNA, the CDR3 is TGTGCCAGTACTGTGGGACAGTTTCCCTACAATGAGCAGTTCTTC. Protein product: CASTVGQFPYNEQFF.

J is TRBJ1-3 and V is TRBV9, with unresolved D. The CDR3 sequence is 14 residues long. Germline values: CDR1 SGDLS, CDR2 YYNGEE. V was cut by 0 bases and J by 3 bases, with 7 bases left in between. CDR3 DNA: TGTGCCAGCAGCGTAGAGGAGGGTGGAAACACCATATATTTT. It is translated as CASSVEEGGNTIYF.

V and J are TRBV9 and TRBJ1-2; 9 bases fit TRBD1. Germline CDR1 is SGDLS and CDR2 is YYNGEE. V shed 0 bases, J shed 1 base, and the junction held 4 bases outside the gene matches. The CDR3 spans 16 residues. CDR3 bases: TGTGCCAGCAGCGTAGCCACAGGGGGCCTTAACTATGGCTACACCTTC. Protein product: CASSVATGGLNYGYTF.

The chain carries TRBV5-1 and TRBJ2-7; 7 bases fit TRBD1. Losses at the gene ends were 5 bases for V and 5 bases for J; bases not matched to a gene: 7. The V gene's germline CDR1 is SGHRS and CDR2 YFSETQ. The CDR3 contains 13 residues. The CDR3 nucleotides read TGCGCCAGCAGTAGACAGGGATTTAACGAGCAGTACTTC. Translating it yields CASSRQGFNEQYF.